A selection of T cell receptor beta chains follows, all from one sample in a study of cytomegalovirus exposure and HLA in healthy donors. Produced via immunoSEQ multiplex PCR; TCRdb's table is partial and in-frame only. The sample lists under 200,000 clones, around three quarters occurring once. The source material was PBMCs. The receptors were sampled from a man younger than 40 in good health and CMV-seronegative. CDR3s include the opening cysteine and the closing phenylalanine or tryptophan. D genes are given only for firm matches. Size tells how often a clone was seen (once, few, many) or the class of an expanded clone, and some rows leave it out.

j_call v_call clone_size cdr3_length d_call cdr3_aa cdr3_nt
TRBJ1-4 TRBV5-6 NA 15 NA CASSLIGGTNEKLFF TGTGCCAGCAGCTTGATAGGAGGAACTAATGAAAAACTGTTTTTT
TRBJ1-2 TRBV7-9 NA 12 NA CASSRDSYGYTF TGTGCCAGCAGCAGAGACAGCTATGGCTACACCTTC
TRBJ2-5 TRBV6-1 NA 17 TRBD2 CASSGYRTSGTRETQYF TGTGCCAGCAGTGGATATAGGACTAGCGGGACTCGAGAGACCCAGTACTTC
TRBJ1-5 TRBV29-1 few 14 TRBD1 CSVIGTGANQPQHF TGCAGCGTTATAGGGACAGGGGCTAATCAGCCCCAGCATTTT
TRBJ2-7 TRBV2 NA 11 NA CASGLRYEQYF TGTGCCAGCGGATTGAGGTACGAGCAGTACTTC
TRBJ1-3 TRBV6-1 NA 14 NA CASSEMGSGNTIYF TGTGCCAGCAGTGAAATGGGGAGTGGAAACACCATATATTTT
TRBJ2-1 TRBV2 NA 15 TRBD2 CASSSSGSSYNEQFF TGTGCCAGCAGTTCTAGCGGAAGCTCCTACAATGAGCAGTTCTTC
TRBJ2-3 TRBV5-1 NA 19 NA CASSSPRQAPIDWTDTQYF TGCGCCAGCAGCTCGCCGAGACAGGCCCCTATTGACTGGACAGATACGCAGTATTTT
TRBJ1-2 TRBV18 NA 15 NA CASSPQGLPNYGYTF TGTGCCAGCTCACCGCAGGGGCTCCCCAACTATGGCTACACCTTC
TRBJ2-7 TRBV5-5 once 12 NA CASEGRGDEQYF TGTGCCAGCGAAGGCAGGGGGGACGAGCAGTACTTC
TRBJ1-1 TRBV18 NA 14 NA CASSPPSGNTEAFF TGTGCCAGCTCACCACCGAGCGGGAACACTGAAGCTTTCTTT
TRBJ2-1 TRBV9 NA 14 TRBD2 CATEAPSGMNEQFF TGTGCCACAGAGGCACCTAGCGGGATGAATGAGCAGTTCTTC
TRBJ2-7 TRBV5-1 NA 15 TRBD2 CASSLGGGRTYEQYF TGCGCCAGCAGCTTGGGCGGGGGGCGAACCTACGAGCAGTACTTC
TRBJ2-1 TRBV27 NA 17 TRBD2 CASSLSWTSGRGNEQFF TGTGCCAGCAGTTTATCCTGGACTAGCGGGAGGGGCAATGAGCAGTTCTTC
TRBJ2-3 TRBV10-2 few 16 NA CASSEWGDLSTDTQYF TGCGCCAGCAGTGAATGGGGGGACCTGAGCACAGATACGCAGTATTTT
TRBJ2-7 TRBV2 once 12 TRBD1 CAPGQSKCEQYF TGTGCCCCGGGACAGTCAAAGTGCGAGCAGTACTTC
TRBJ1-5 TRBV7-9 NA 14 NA CASSLGGGNQPQHF TGTGCCAGCAGCTTAGGGGGGGGGAATCAGCCCCAGCATTTT
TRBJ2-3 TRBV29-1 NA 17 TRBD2 CSAAGRASGPYTDTQYF TGCAGCGCCGCCGGTAGGGCTAGCGGCCCTTACACAGATACGCAGTATTTT
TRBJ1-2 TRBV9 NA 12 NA CASSVLTASPTF TGTGCCAGCAGCGTTCTGACAGCAAGTCCCACCTTC
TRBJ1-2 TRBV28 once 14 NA CASSLGRGNYGYTF TGTGCCAGCAGTTTAGGCAGGGGAAACTATGGCTACACCTTC
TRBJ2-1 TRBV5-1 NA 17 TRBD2 CASSFFLTSSKYNEQFF TGCGCCAGCAGCTTTTTCCTGACTAGCAGTAAGTACAATGAGCAGTTCTTC
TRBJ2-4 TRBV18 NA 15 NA CASSPPYSLKNIQYF TGTGCCAGCTCACCACCGTACAGTCTTAAAAACATTCAGTACTTC
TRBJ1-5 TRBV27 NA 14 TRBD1 CASSTGGLNQPQHF TGTGCCAGCAGTACAGGGGGGCTCAATCAGCCCCAGCATTTT
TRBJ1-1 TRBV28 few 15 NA CASSPLGGESTEAFF TGTGCCAGCAGTCCCCTCGGGGGGGAGAGCACTGAAGCTTTCTTT
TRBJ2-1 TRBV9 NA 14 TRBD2 CASSPGVAGVRQFF TGTGCCAGCAGCCCCGGGGTAGCGGGAGTTAGGCAGTTCTTC
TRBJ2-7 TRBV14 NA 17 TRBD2 CASSQTGTSESSYEQYF TGTGCCAGCAGCCAAACCGGGACTAGCGAAAGCTCCTACGAGCAGTACTTC
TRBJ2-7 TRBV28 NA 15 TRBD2 CASSLGGELSYEQYF TGTGCCAGCAGTTTGGGGGGGGAACTTTCCTACGAGCAGTACTTC
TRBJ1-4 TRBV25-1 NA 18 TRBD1 CASSAKPRQGALGEKLFF TGTGCCAGCAGTGCAAAGCCGAGACAGGGGGCATTGGGTGAAAAACTGTTTTTT
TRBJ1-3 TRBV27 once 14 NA CASSTAGFGNTIYF TGTGCCAGCAGTACGGCAGGTTTTGGAAACACCATATATTTT
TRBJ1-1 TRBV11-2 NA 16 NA CASSLISGGSNTEAFF TGTGCCAGCAGCTTAATCTCCGGCGGATCGAACACTGAAGCTTTCTTT
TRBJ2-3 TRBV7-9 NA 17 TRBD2 CASSPLPWRESTDTQYF TGTGCCAGCAGCCCTCTCCCGTGGCGGGAGAGCACAGATACGCAGTATTTT
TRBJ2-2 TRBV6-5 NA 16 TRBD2 CASSYSVLAFTGELFF TGTGCCAGCAGTTACTCGGTACTAGCGTTCACCGGGGAGCTGTTTTTT
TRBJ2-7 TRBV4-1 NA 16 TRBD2 CASSQGRGGRAYEQYF TGCGCCAGCAGCCAAGGTCGTGGTGGGAGGGCCTACGAGCAGTACTTC
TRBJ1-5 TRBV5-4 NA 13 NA CASSYGLDQPQHF TGTGCCAGCAGCTATGGACTCGATCAGCCCCAGCATTTT
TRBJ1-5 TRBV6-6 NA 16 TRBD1 CASSLRDRRSNQPQHF TGTGCCAGCAGTTTAAGGGACAGAAGAAGCAATCAGCCCCAGCATTTT
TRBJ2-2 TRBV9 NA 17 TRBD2 CASSVKPGASGTGELFF TGTGCCAGCAGCGTAAAACCCGGGGCTAGCGGCACCGGGGAGCTGTTTTTT
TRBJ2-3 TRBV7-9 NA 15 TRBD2 CASSPSGSLTDTQYF TGTGCCAGCAGCCCTAGCGGGAGTCTGACAGATACGCAGTATTTT
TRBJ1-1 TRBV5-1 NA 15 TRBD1 CASSLRGQGGTEAFF TGCGCCAGCAGCTTGAGGGGTCAGGGGGGCACTGAAGCTTTCTTT
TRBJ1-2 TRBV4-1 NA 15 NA CASSQGPQGLYGYTF TGCGCCAGCAGCCAAGGCCCCCAGGGGCTGTATGGCTACACCTTC
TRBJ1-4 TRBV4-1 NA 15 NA CASSHTTAGGEKLFF TGCGCCAGCAGCCACACAACTGCTGGAGGTGAAAAACTGTTTTTT
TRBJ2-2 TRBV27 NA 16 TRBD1 CASRRDRRLNTGELFF TGTGCCAGCCGAAGGGACAGGAGGTTGAACACCGGGGAGCTGTTTTTT
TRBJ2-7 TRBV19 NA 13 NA CASSIGHLTDVYF TGTGCCAGTAGTATAGGCCACTTGACAGACGTTTACTTC
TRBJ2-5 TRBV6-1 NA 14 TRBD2 CASSFTSGQETQYF TGTGCCAGCAGCTTCACTAGCGGACAAGAGACCCAGTACTTC